One and the same sample provided the 23 T cell receptor beta chains below, sequenced in a study of human T cells and chemical hapten exposure. TCRdb independently ran MiXCR on the RACE reads; one entry per CDR3 protein. In the table there are more than 85,000 distinct CDR3 sequences, around 35% of which are singletons. Indicated time point: patch test 3, about 24 weeks after DPC sensitization. Treatment noted: therapeutic diphenylcyclopropenone sensitization with weekly scalp DPC. The material sequenced was whole blood, taken in connection with sensitization to the hapten diphenylcyclopropenone (DPC). The origin of the receptors is a middle-aged man with alopecia areata. Some clones in this sample may be carry-over from other donors' samples.

The chain couples TRBV7-2 to TRBJ2-1; TRBD2 agrees at 7 bases. This CDR3 has 15 residues. The junction had 3 bases not matched to a gene; V was cut back by 1 base and J by 3 bases. Germline lookup yields CDR1 SGHTA and CDR2 FQGNSA. The CDR3 DNA sequence: TGTGCCAGCAGCTTAGGTGGGGACTACTACAATGAGCAGTTCTTC. Amino acid sequence: CASSLGGDYYNEQFF.

The chain recombines TRBV6-6 with TRBJ2-2, with TRBD1 as a possible D gene (5 bases). The germline V gene encodes CDR1 MNHNY and CDR2 SVGAGI (reference sequence). This CDR3 has 14 residues. V gave up 6 bases and J gave up 3 bases, with 11 bases separating them. The CDR3 DNA follows: TGTGCCAGCAGAGAACAGGAGTACACCGGGGAGCTGTTTTTT. It specifies CASREQEYTGELFF.

The table lists this clonotype with a few counts. The chain joins TRBV5-1 to TRBJ2-7; tentatively, D is TRBD2 (6 bases). The CDR3 is made up of 13 amino acids. Germline V lookup: CDR1 SGHRS, CDR2 YFSETQ. Trimming removed 9 bases at V and 4 bases at J, with 17 bases between. The CDR3 region is CAIDRGGGYEQYV. The CDR3 DNA follows: TGCGCCATCGACCGGGGTGGAGGGTACGAGCAGTACGTC.

This clonotype was seen only once. This chain connects TRBV2 to TRBJ1-2; D remains ambiguous. V lost 4 bases, J lost 8 bases, and 17 bases lay in between. The CDR3 is 14 amino acids. Germline V gives CDR1 SNHLY, CDR2 FYNNEI. The CDR3 sequence is CASSGLGGTEGYTF. For the CDR3, the DNA is TGTGCCAGCAGTGGACTGGGCGGTACTGAGGGCTACACCTTC.

The V call is TRBV29-1, the J call TRBJ2-2, with D perhaps TRBD1 (7 bases). The germline V gene encodes CDR1 SQVTM and CDR2 ANQGSEA. This CDR3 spans 15 amino acids. V was trimmed by 3 bases and J by 0 bases, leaving 11 bases between them. The CDR3 coding sequence is TGCAGCGTTGAGCAGGGGGGAGCGAACACCGGGGAGCTGTTTTTT. Its protein product is CSVEQGGANTGELFF.

A note on this clonotype: A junction boundary mismatches the germline segment, possibly from a read error. This chain joins TRBV7-2 and TRBJ2-4; TRBD2 is a possible D gene (6 bases). CDR3 length equals 15 residues. Germline V CDR1 and CDR2: SGHTA, FQGNSA. The chain's CDR3 is CASSMRDLAKNIQYF. The CDR3 nucleotides read TGCGCCAGCAGCATGAGGGACTTAGCCAAAAACATTCAGTACTTC.

This clonotype has just a few counts. The J gene is TRBJ2-7, the V gene TRBV6-5, with D perhaps TRBD2 (5 bases). The V end lost 3 bases, the J end lost 4 bases, and 10 bases lay between the germline ends. The CDR3 covers 13 residues. From germline, CDR1 is MNHEY and CDR2 SVGAGI. Here the CDR3 DNA reads TGTGCCAGCAGTTATAAGAGGGATTACGAGCAGTACTTC. Its translation: CASSYKRDYEQYF.

This clonotype has more than one count but fewer than ten. The chain carries TRBV24-1 and TRBJ2-5; 13 positions match TRBD2. V dropped 3 bases and J dropped 5; count of bases not matched to a gene: 2. The germline V gene has CDR1 KGHDR and CDR2 SFDVKD. The CDR3 runs to 15 residues. This CDR3 is CATSDGLAGVETQYF. CDR3 bases: TGTGCCACCAGTGATGGACTAGCGGGAGTGGAGACCCAGTACTTC.

This clonotype has just a few counts. The chain has TRBV29-1 and TRBJ1-2; D ambiguous. V dropped 2 bases and J dropped 2 bases, with 3 bases sitting between them. This CDR3 comprises 11 residues. Looked up from germline, CDR1 is SQVTM and CDR2 is ANQGSEA. The CDR3: CSVEKNYGYTF. CDR3 nucleotide sequence: TGCAGCGTTGAAAAGAACTATGGCTACACCTTC.

The V and J genes are TRBV18 and TRBJ2-3; D is uncertain. The ends were cut back, 2 bases at V and 1 base at J, with 7 bases in the middle. The CDR3 spans 14 residues. CDR1 and CDR2 (germline): KGHSH, LQKENI. The CDR3, as DNA: TGTGCCAGCTCACCAAGCCTCGGCACAGATACGCAGTATTTT. Translation gives CASSPSLGTDTQYF.

The table lists this clonotype with a few counts. This rearrangement joins TRBV7-2 to TRBJ2-3, with D possibly called TRBD1 or TRBD2 (6 bases each). CDR1 and CDR2 from the germline V gene are SGHTA and FQGNSA. Trimming pared 5 bases from V and 4 bases from J, leaving 16 bases between. CDR3 length: 15 residues. CDR3 sequence (DNA): TGTGCCAGCAGCATTTGGGGGGCGGGATCAGATACGCAGTATTTT. Translating it yields CASSIWGAGSDTQYF.

The chain has TRBV29-1 and TRBJ2-1; TRBD1 matches at 8 bases. The CDR3 is 14 residues long. Germline trimming cut 4 bases from V and 7 bases from J; bases unmatched to any gene: 9. CDR1 and CDR2 from the germline V gene are SQVTM and ANQGSEA. The CDR3 region is CSVVQGARGNEQFF. CDR3 nucleotides: TGCAGCGTTGTGCAGGGGGCGAGGGGAAATGAGCAGTTCTTC.

This clonotype was seen only a few times. The V and J genes are TRBV7-8 and TRBJ2-7; maybe TRBD2 (6 bases). This CDR3 contains 13 residues. CDR1 is SGHVS, CDR2 FQNEAQ, per germline. V was clipped by 6 bases and J by 3 bases, with 12 bases between them. Here the CDR3 DNA reads TGTGCCAGCAGTCGGGGGAATAACTACGAGCAGTACGTC. Protein product: CASSRGNNYEQYV.

V and J are TRBV6-2 or TRBV6-3 and TRBJ2-7; 9 nucleotides agree with TRBD1. This CDR3 spans 13 amino acids. Per the germline V gene, CDR1 is MNHEY and CDR2 is SVGEGT. V was pared by 5 bases and J by 6 bases, with 5 bases of the junction left unmatched. CDR3 nucleotides: TGTGCCAGCAGTGAACAGGGGGCTTCCGAGCAGTACGTC. It codes for CASSEQGASEQYV.

In this sample, this clonotype turned up a few times. This chain uses TRBV20-1 with TRBJ2-1; 13 nucleotides match TRBD2. Germline V gene sequence: CDR1 DFQATT, CDR2 SNEGSKA (reference sequence). The CDR3 has 15 residues. V trimming: 6 bases; J trimming: 5 bases; junction bases outside the gene matches: 7. The CDR3 loop reads CSAPTSGRVDNEQFF. As DNA, the CDR3 is TGCAGTGCACCTACTAGCGGGAGGGTCGACAATGAGCAGTTCTTC.

The chain links TRBV5-6 to TRBJ2-7, with D possibly being TRBD1 (6 bases). CDR3 size: 15 residues. V lost 1 base, J lost 1 base, and 12 bases lay in between. Germline V gene lookup returns CDR1 SGHDT and CDR2 YYEEEE. The CDR3 here is CASSLLGAQSYEQYV. In DNA form, the CDR3 reads TGTGCCAGCAGCTTGTTGGGGGCGCAATCCTACGAGCAGTACGTC.

The CDR3 DNA follows: TGTGCCAGCAGTTTGGACCGAAGAGATACGCAGTATTTT. Amino acids: CASSLDRRDTQYF. The chain employs TRBV6-5 and TRBJ2-3; no definite D call. The CDR3 totals 13 residues. Germline V lookup: CDR1 MNHEY, CDR2 SVGAGI. V shed 4 bases and J shed 5 bases, with 10 bases lying between them.

The gene calls are TRBV6-6 and TRBJ1-2; no reliable D call. CDR3 length: 11 amino acids. Germline CDR1 is MNHNY and CDR2 is SVGAGI (reference sequence). Trimming cost V 4 bases and J 3 bases, with 3 bases left between them. The CDR3 loop reads CASSLDYGYTF. The CDR3 bases are TGTGCCAGCAGTTTGGACTATGGCTACACCTTC.

The CDR3, as DNA: TGTGCCAGCAGCTCACCGACTAGCGGCACAGAGACCCAGTACTTC. Its protein product is CASSSPTSGTETQYF. The chain recombines TRBV14 with TRBJ2-5; 9 nucleotides line up with TRBD2. The ends lost 5 bases at V and 4 bases at J; junction bases unmatched: 8. This CDR3 has 15 residues. Germline CDR1 and CDR2: SGHDN and FVKESK.

The chain links TRBV20-1 to TRBJ1-2; the D gene is possibly TRBD1 (5 bases). V shed 0 bases and J shed 3 bases, with 20 bases lying between them. From germline, CDR1 is DFQATT and CDR2 SNEGSKA (reference sequence). The CDR3 is 17 residues long. CDR3 sequence reads: CSARDPARWGGDYGYTF. The DNA for the CDR3 is TGCAGTGCTAGAGATCCCGCCCGATGGGGAGGGGACTATGGCTACACCTTC.

The sample holds a few counts of this clonotype. The genes are TRBV20-1 and TRBJ1-1; 8 nucleotides align to TRBD1. The CDR3 runs 14 residues. From germline, CDR1 is DFQATT and CDR2 SNEGSKA (reference sequence). V was clipped by 1 base and J by 2 bases; unmatched bases: 3. CDR3 residues: CSARGQGTNTEAFF. The CDR3 DNA sequence: TGCAGTGCTAGAGGACAGGGGACTAACACTGAAGCTTTCTTT.

The V gene is TRBV6-2 or TRBV6-3, the J gene TRBJ2-3; tentative D call: TRBD2 (5 bases). The V gene lost 4 bases and the J gene lost 4 bases, with 12 bases spanning the gap. The CDR3 extends over 14 amino acids. CDR1 is MNHEY and CDR2 is SVGEGT in the germline V gene. The CDR3: CASSFLAPPDTQYF. The CDR3 DNA reads TGTGCCAGCAGTTTTCTAGCACCGCCAGATACGCAGTATTTT.

This rearrangement joins TRBV12-3 or TRBV12-4 to TRBJ2-7; 8 bases agree with TRBD1. J was trimmed by 7 bases and V by 8 bases; bases with no gene match: 13. CDR3 length: 14 residues. This chain's CDR3 is CASGTGRTGGEQYF. The CDR3, as DNA: TGTGCCAGCGGAACGGGAAGAACAGGGGGGGAGCAGTACTTC.